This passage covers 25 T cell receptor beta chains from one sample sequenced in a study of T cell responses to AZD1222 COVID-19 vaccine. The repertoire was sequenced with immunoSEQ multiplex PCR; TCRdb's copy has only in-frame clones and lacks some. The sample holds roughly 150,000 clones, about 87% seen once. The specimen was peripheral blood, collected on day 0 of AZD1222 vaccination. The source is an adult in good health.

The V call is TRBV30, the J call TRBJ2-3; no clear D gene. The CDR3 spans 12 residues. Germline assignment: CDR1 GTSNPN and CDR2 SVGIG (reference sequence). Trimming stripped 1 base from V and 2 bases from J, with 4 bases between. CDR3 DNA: TGTGCCTGGAGTGAGTCCACAGATACGCAGTATTTT. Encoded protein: CAWSESTDTQYF.

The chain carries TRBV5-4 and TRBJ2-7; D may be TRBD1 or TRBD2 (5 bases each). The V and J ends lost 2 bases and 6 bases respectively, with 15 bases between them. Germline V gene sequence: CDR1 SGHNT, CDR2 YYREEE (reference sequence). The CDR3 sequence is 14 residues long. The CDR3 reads CASSFGDPTREQYF. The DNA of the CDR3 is TGTGCCAGCAGCTTTGGGGACCCTACCCGCGAGCAGTACTTC.

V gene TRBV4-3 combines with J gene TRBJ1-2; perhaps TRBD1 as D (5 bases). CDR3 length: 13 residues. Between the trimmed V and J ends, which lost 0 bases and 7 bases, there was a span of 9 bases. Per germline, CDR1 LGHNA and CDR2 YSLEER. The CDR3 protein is CASSQDGTAGYTF. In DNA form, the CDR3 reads TGCGCCAGCAGCCAAGACGGGACGGCTGGCTACACCTTC.

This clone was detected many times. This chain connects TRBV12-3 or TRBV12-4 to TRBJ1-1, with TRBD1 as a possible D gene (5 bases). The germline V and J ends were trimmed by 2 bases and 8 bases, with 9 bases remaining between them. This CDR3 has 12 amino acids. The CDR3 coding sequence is TGTGCCAGCAGTTTAATGGGGACCGAAGCTTTCTTT. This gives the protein CASSLMGTEAFF.

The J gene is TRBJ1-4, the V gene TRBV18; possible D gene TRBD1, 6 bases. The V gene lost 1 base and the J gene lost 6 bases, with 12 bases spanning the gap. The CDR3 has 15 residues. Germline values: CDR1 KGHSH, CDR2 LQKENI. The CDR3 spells CASSPRGGSDEKLFF. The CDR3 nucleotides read TGTGCCAGCTCACCACGGGGGGGCAGCGATGAAAAACTGTTTTTT.

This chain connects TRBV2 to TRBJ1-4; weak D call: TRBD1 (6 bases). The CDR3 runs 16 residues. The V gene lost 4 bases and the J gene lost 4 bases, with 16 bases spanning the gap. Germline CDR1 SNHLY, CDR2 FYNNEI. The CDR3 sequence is CASSGRDRRFNEKLFF. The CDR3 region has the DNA TGTGCCAGCAGTGGGAGAGACAGGAGGTTTAATGAAAAACTGTTTTTT.

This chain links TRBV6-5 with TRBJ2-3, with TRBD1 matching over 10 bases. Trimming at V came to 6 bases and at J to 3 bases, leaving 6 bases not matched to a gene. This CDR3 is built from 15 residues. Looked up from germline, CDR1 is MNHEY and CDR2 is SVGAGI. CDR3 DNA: TGTGCCAGCAGCCCAGGACAGGGGGTAACAGATACGCAGTATTTT. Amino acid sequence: CASSPGQGVTDTQYF.

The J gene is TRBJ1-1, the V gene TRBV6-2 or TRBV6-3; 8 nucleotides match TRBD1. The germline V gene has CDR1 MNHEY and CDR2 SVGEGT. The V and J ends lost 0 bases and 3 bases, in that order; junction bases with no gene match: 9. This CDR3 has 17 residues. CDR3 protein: CASSYSFQGALDTEAFF. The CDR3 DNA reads TGTGCCAGCAGTTACTCCTTCCAGGGGGCATTGGACACTGAAGCTTTCTTT.

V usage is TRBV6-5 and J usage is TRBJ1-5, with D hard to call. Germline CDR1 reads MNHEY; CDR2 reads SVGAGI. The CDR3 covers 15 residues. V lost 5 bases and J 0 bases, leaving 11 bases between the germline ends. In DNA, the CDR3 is TGTGCCAGCAGTCTTACGGGGTATAGCAATCAGCCCCAGCATTTT. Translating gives CASSLTGYSNQPQHF.

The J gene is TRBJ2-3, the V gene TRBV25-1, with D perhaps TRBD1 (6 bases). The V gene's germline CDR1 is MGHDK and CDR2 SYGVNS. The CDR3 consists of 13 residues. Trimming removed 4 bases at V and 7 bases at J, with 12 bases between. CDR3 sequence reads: CASSVFQGNTQYF. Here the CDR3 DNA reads TGTGCCAGCAGTGTATTTCAGGGGAATACGCAGTATTTT.

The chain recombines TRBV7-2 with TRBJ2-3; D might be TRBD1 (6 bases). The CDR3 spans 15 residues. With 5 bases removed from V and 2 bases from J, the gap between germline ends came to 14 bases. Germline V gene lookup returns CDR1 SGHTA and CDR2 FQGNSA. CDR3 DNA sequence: TGTGCCAGCAGCCCCGGACAGTCAGTCACAGATACGCAGTATTTT. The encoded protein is CASSPGQSVTDTQYF.

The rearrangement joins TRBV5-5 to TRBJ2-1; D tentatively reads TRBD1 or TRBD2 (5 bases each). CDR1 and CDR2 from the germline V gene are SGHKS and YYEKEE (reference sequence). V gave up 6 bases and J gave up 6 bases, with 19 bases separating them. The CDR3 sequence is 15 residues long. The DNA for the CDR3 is TGTGCCAGCATCCGATCGGGGACGGAATTCAATGAGCAGTTCTTC. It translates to CASIRSGTEFNEQFF.

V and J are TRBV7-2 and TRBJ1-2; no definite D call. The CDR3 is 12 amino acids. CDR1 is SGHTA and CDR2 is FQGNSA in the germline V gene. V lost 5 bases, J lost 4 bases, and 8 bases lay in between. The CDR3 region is CASSVAAYGYTF. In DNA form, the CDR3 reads TGTGCCAGCAGCGTGGCGGCCTATGGCTACACCTTC. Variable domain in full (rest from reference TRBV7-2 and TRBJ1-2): GAGVSQSPSNKVTEKGKDVELRCDPISGHTALYWYRQSLGQGLEFLIYFQGNSAPDKSGLPSDRFSAERTGGSVSTLTIQRTQQEDSAVYLCASSVAAYGYTFGSGTRLTVV.

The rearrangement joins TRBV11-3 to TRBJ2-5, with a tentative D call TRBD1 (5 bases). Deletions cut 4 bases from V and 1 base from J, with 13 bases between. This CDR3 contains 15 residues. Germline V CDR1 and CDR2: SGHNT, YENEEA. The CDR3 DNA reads TGTGCCAGCAGCTCCCTCACTGGGGCCCAAGAGACCCAGTACTTC. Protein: CASSSLTGAQETQYF.

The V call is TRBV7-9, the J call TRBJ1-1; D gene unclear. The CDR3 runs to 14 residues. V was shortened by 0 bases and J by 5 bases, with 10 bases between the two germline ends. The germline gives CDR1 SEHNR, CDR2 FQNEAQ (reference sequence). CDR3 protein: CASSLAVQRTEAFF. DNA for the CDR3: TGTGCCAGCAGCTTAGCTGTTCAGAGGACTGAAGCTTTCTTT.

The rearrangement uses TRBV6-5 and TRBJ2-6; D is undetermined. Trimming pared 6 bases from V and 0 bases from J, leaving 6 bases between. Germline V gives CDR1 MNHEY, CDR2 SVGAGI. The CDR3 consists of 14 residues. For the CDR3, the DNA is TGTGCCAGCAGAGAGAGCTCTGGGGCCAACGTCCTGACTTTC. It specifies CASRESSGANVLTF.

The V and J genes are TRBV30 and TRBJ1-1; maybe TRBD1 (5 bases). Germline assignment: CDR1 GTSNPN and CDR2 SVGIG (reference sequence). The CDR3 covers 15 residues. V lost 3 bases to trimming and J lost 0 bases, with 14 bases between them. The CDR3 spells CAWSRLTAMNTEAFF. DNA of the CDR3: TGTGCCTGGAGCCGTTTGACAGCTATGAACACTGAAGCTTTCTTT.

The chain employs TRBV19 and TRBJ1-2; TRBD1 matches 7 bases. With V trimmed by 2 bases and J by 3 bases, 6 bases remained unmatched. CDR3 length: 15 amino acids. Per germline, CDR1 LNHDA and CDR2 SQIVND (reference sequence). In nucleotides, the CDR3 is TGTGCCAGTAGTATATCACAGGGGAAATACTATGGCTACACCTTC. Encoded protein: CASSISQGKYYGYTF.

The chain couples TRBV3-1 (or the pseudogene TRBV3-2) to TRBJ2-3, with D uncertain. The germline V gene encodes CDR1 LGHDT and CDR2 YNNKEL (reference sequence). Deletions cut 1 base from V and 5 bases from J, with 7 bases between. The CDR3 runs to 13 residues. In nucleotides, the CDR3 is TGTGCCAGCAGCCAAGGGCAGCTAGATACGCAGTATTTT. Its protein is CASSQGQLDTQYF.

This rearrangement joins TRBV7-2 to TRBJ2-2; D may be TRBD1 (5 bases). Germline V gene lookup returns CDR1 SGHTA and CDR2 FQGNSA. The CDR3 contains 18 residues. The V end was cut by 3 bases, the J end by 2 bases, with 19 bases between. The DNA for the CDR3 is TGTGCCAGCAGCTTTTCCGGTGCTCAGGGAACCAACACCGGGGAGCTGTTTTTT. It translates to CASSFSGAQGTNTGELFF.

The CDR3 DNA follows: TGTGCCAGCAGTGAAGCCCGTGTACCCCAAGAGACCCAGTACTTC. Translating gives CASSEARVPQETQYF. The chain links TRBV6-1 to TRBJ2-5; D call uncertain. This CDR3 has 15 residues. Germline lookup yields CDR1 MNHNS and CDR2 SASEGT. Trimming took 0 bases from V and 1 from J, leaving 9 bases between them.

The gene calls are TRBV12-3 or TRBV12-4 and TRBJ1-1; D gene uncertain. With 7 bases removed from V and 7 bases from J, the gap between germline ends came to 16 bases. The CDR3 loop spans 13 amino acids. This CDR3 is CASTIRGAGEAFF. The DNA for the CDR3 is TGTGCCAGCACCATTCGGGGTGCGGGTGAAGCTTTCTTT.

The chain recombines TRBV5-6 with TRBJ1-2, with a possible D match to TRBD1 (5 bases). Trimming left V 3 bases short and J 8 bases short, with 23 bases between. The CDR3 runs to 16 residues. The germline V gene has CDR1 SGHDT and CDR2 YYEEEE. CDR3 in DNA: TGTGCCAGCAGCTGGCAACCCCCCCCGGGGCCAGGGGGCTACACCTTC. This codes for CASSWQPPPGPGGYTF.

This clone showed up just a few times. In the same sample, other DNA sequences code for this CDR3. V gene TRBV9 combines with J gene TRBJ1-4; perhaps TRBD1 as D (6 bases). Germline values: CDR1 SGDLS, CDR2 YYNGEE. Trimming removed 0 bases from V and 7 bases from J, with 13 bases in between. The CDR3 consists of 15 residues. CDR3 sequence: CASSVVGARGEKLFF. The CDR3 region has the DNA TGTGCCAGCAGCGTAGTGGGGGCGCGTGGTGAAAAACTGTTTTTT.

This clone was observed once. The CDR3 DNA follows: TGTGCCAGTAAGGGGGGTGGCCTGGGGCGTGAGCAGTTCTTC. Encoded protein: CASKGGGLGREQFF. V and J are TRBV19 and TRBJ2-1; either TRBD1 or TRBD2 may fit D (6 bases each). The CDR3 runs to 14 residues. From germline, CDR1 is LNHDA and CDR2 SQIVND (reference sequence). Trimming took off 7 bases at V and 9 bases at J, with 19 bases between the two ends.